This TCR beta chain comes out of a study of beta chain features in type 1 diabetes. Findings and caveats of the study: cDNA sequencing could over-represent cells with high TCR expression. Although PCR might favor shorter templates, it would do so equally in patients and controls. All four CD4+ subsets from Type 1 diabetes patients carried moderately but significantly shorter TCRB CDR3s.

This clone was detected a few times. Its antigen remains unidentified. One heparinised blood draw, averaging roughly 120 mL, came from each donor. TCRB transcripts that were expressed got sequenced, as all of the isolated RNA had been reverse transcribed. Profiled with immunoSEQ multiplex PCR; TCRdb holds only in-frame clones, not every one. Of some 360,000 clones listed, 9.6% are singletons. Germline CDR1 reads SGHRS; CDR2 reads YFSETQ. The CDR3 has 14 residues. Trimming took off 0 bases at V and 10 bases at J, with 13 bases between the two ends. Sequencing used central memory CD4+ T cells from blood. The receptor comes from a young man with type 1 diabetes. The V gene is TRBV5-1, the J gene TRBJ1-4; unclear D gene. The CDR3 reads CASSLGHQEGKLFF. The CDR3 coding sequence is TGCGCCAGCAGCTTGGGGCACCAGGAGGGAAAACTGTTTTTT.